These T cell receptor beta chains were read from a single sample in a study of T cell changes during pregnancy in multiple sclerosis. TCRdb's copy holds only in-frame clones and misses some; the assay was immunoSEQ multiplex PCR. The sample includes around 36,000 clones, 92% of them seen just once. Sequenced material: CD8+ T cells from peripheral blood mononuclear cells, taken in the first trimester of pregnancy. These TCRs come from a female donor with multiple sclerosis, enrolled in a pregnancy study. Each CDR3 is given with its conserved first and last residue. A D gene is named only where the DNA matches it firmly. Some rows mark clone size as missing; the rest say once, few, many or name a class of expanded clone.

V gene,clone size,J gene,D gene,CDR3 DNA,CDR3 protein
TRBV9,.,TRBJ2-3,TRBD2,TGTGCCAGCGCCGGACTAGCGGGGGGGACGAGCACAGATACGCAGTATTTT,CASAGLAGGTSTDTQYF
TRBV11-2,.,TRBJ2-7,.,TGTGCCAGCAGCTACGGGAACAGGGAGATAGACGAGCAGTACTTC,CASSYGNREIDEQYF
TRBV7-8,once,TRBJ2-2,.,TGTGCCCTCCAGGGAAACACCGGGGAGCTGTTTTTT,CALQGNTGELFF
TRBV21-1,.,TRBJ1-1,.,TGTGCCAGCACCCAGGACAGGGAACCTGAAGCTTTCTTT,CASTQDREPEAFF
TRBV30,.,TRBJ2-1,.,TGTGCCTGGAGTGTACGGCCTCGGGTCCCTCGCCGGGGGAGCTCCTACAATGAGCAGTTCTTC,CAWSVRPRVPRRGSSYNEQFF
TRBV7-9,.,TRBJ2-3,TRBD2,TGTGCCAGCAGCCTAACTAGCGGGGACACAGATACGCAGTATTTT,CASSLTSGDTDTQYF
TRBV4-1,.,TRBJ2-7,TRBD2,TGCGCCAGCAGCCAAGGACTAGCGCAGAGTTACGAGCAGTACTTC,CASSQGLAQSYEQYF
TRBV11-3,once,TRBJ1-5,TRBD1,TGTGCCAGCAGCTTTTTTTCTCACAGGGGTTCGGGCAATCAGCCCCAGCATTTT,CASSFFSHRGSGNQPQHF
TRBV7-9,.,TRBJ2-3,TRBD2,TGTGCCAGCAGCCCTCCGACTAGCGGGGGCCGCACAGATACGCAGTATTTT,CASSPPTSGGRTDTQYF
TRBV13,.,TRBJ2-7,.,TGTGCCAGCAGCGGGGGGGCTGAATACGAGCAGTACTTC,CASSGGAEYEQYF
TRBV5-1,.,TRBJ1-1,TRBD1,TGCGCCAGCAGCCTGGGGACAGGGGGGATCGAAGCTTTCTTT,CASSLGTGGIEAFF
TRBV9,.,TRBJ1-1,.,TGTGCCAGCAGCGCCCCTCGGGGGGAGGGGAACACTGAAGCTTTCTTT,CASSAPRGEGNTEAFF
TRBV7-2,.,TRBJ2-7,TRBD2,TGTGCCGTCCTTCGACTAGCGGGGAGCTCCTACGAGCAGTACTTC,CAVLRLAGSSYEQYF
TRBV7-8,.,TRBJ2-3,.,TGTGCCAGCAGCCCACCGGCGGGTGCCGCACCAATGGGCACAGATACGCAGTATTTT,CASSPPAGAAPMGTDTQYF
TRBV7-6,once,TRBJ2-5,TRBD1,TGTGCCAGCAGCGGACCCTGGACAGGCCAAGAGACCCAGTACTTC,CASSGPWTGQETQYF
TRBV2,.,TRBJ2-7,TRBD1,TGTGCCAGCAGTTCGAGCGGACAGGGCGCCTACGAGCAGTACTTC,CASSSSGQGAYEQYF
TRBV6-5,.,TRBJ1-2,TRBD1,TGTGCCAGCAGTTACTCGATTGGGGACAGAAACTATGGCTACACCTTC,CASSYSIGDRNYGYTF
TRBV19,.,TRBJ1-5,.,TGTGCCAGTAGTATAGGGCGACAGGAAAATCAGCCCCAGCATTTT,CASSIGRQENQPQHF